This T cell receptor beta chain is drawn from a study of cytomegalovirus exposure and HLA in healthy donors. On the study more broadly: There were 117 million unique TCR beta sequences, drawn from around 180 million T cells, in an earlier analysis.

Study results and caveats: CMV serostatus was the only recorded immune exposure for donors. The study carried out a later analysis of TCR beta sequences. It associated some 17,000 of them with specific HLA alleles at a false discovery rate of 0.05.

60 Vbeta and 13 Jbeta primers were used in PCR. The repertoire was sequenced with immunoSEQ multiplex PCR; TCRdb's copy has only in-frame clones and lacks some. The sample shows 75,000 to 95,000 clones, and 4.6% sits with its ten largest clones. On this clone itself: The antigen is undetermined.

V shed 6 bases and J shed 0 bases, with 8 bases lying between them. The germline CDR1 and CDR2 sequences are SGHAT and FQNNGV. This CDR3 is built from 13 residues. The chain uses TRBV11-2 and TRBJ1-2, with D perhaps TRBD1 (5 bases). The TCR was taken from a man aged 25 to 40 in good health and CMV-seronegative. Sequencing was done on a sample of PBMCs. For the CDR3, the DNA is TGTGCCAGCAGTCACAGGTCTAACTATGGCTACACCTTC. Its translation: CASSHRSNYGYTF. The whole variable domain, remainder taken from reference TRBV11-2 and TRBJ1-2, is EAGVAQSPRYKIIEKRQSVAFWCNPISGHATLYWYQQILGQGPKLLIQFQNNGVVDDSQLPKDRFSAERLKGVDSTLKIQPAKLEDSAVYLCASSHRSNYGYTFGSGTRLTVV.